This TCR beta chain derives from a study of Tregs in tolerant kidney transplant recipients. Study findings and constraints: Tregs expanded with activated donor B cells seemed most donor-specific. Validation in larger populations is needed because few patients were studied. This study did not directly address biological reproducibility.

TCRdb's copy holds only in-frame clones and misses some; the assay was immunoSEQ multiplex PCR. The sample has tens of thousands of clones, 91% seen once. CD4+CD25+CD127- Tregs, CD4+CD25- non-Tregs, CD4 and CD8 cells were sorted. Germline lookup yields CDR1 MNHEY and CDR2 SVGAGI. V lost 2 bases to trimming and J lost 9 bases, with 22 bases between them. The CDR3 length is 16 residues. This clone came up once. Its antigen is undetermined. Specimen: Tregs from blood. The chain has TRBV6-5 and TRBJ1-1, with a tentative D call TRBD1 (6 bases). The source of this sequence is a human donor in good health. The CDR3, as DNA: TGTGCCAGCAGTTACCTACAGGGATGGGCCCCCTCTCAAGCTTTCTTT. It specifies CASSYLQGWAPSQAFF.